This TCR beta chain was captured by sequencing in a study of blood T cell repertoires in COVID-19. In the study overall: The study drew acute and convalescent COVID-19 samples from the United States, Italy and Spain. Nucleic acid was either cDNA or gDNA, and it came from T cells, B-cell-depleted T cells, or PBMCs.

Germline-derived CDR1 and CDR2 are SGHRS and YFSETQ. V lost 2 bases, J lost 5 bases, and 10 bases stayed unmatched. CDR3 size: 16 residues. In this sample, this clone turned up a few times. In the source study's methods: Amplification of reference gene primers was used by the study to estimate nucleated cell counts. Sequencing was performed with immunoSEQ multiplex PCR; in TCRdb, only in-frame clones are kept and a portion is missing. Clone size and V and J calls were adopted from that table, with D and trimming inferred from the DNA. The profile covers around 170,000 clones, with 83% appearing a single time and roughly 6.1% taken by the ten largest.

Sequencing input: peripheral blood. The sequence was collected from a woman aged 35 to 49 with acute or convalescent COVID-19. This chain connects TRBV5-1 to TRBJ2-3; 8 nucleotides match TRBD2. The CDR3 nucleotides are TGCGCCAGCAGCTTCGGGGGGGCCCCGGGAGGAGATACGCAGTATTTT. Its translation is CASSFGGAPGGDTQYF. Based on the CDR3 plus reference TRBV5-1 and TRBJ2-3, the full variable domain is KAGVTQTPRYLIKTRGQQVTLSCSPISGHRSVSWYQQTPGQGLQFLFEYFSETQRNKGNFPGRFSGRQFSNSRSEMNVSTLELGDSALYLCASSFGGAPGGDTQYFGPGTRLTVL.